What follows is one T cell receptor (beta chain) and its context. This entry is derived from a study of OX40 agonist ivuxolimab in advanced cancers. Turning to the study itself: Under the entry rules, prior anti-PD-1, anti-PD-L1 or anti-CTLA-4 therapy was allowed, and about 40% had some. Partial responses were observed in three patients, of whom one had hepatocellular carcinoma and two had cutaneous melanoma.

The germline V gene encodes CDR1 SGHTA and CDR2 FQGNSA. The CDR3 is 12 amino acids. V gave up 1 base and J gave up 6 bases, with 7 bases separating them. TCRdb's copy holds only in-frame clones and misses some; the assay was immunoSEQ multiplex PCR. Seen here are about 17,000 clones, over 60% observed once, and the top ten hold approximately 45%. The TCR sequence derives from an adult with an advanced solid tumor such as melanoma, head and neck, liver or kidney cancer. Sequences were derived from CD4+ or CD8+ T cells sorted from blood, sampled in a trial of the OX40 agonist ivuxolimab. The chain combines TRBV7-2 with TRBJ2-7; no clear D gene. CDR3 protein: CASSLVGLEQYF. The CDR3 DNA reads TGTGCCAGCAGCTTAGTCGGTCTCGAGCAGTACTTC.